The 17 T cell receptor beta chains below all came from one sample that was sequenced in a study of blood T cell repertoires in COVID-19. Some clones are missing from TCRdb's copy, which holds only in-frame ones; the method was immunoSEQ multiplex PCR. The sample has 30,000 to 35,000 clones; approximately 81% are singletons. The sequenced material came from peripheral blood. All receptors come from a human donor with acute or convalescent COVID-19. The donor label of this sample is uncertain.

V usage is TRBV5-4 and J usage is TRBJ2-3; tentatively, D is TRBD2 (5 bases). This CDR3 spans 13 amino acids. The ends were cut back, 4 bases at V and 6 bases at J, with 12 bases in the middle. Germline V gives CDR1 SGHNT, CDR2 YYREEE (reference sequence). The DNA for the CDR3 is TGTGCCAGCAGCCCACCCGGGGTGGATACGCAGTATTTT. As protein: CASSPPGVDTQYF. Full variable domain (missing parts from reference TRBV5-4 and TRBJ2-3): ETGVTQSPTHLIKTRGQQVTLRCSSQSGHNTVSWYQQALGQGPQFIFQYYREEENGRGNFPPRFSGLQFPNYSSELNVNALELDDSALYLCASSPPGVDTQYFGPGTRLTVL.

This chain uses TRBV7-2 with TRBJ2-7, with a weak D call TRBD2 (5 bases). CDR1 and CDR2 (germline): SGHTA, FQGNSA. This CDR3 spans 15 amino acids. V dropped 1 base and J dropped 1 base, with 11 bases sitting between them. The CDR3 is CASSLVRTSSYEQYF. The DNA of the CDR3 is TGTGCCAGCAGCTTAGTTCGGACTTCTTCCTACGAGCAGTACTTC.

This chain links TRBV3-1 (or the pseudogene TRBV3-2) with TRBJ1-6; no clear D. Germline CDR1 LGHDT, CDR2 YNNKEL (reference sequence). Trimming stripped 5 bases from V and 7 bases from J, with 15 bases between. The CDR3 length is 15 residues. The CDR3 protein is CASSTAGFSNSPLHF. As DNA, the CDR3 is TGTGCCAGCAGCACAGCGGGTTTTAGCAATTCACCCCTCCACTTT.

The chain has TRBV9 and TRBJ2-6; TRBD2 might be the D (6 bases). This CDR3 spans 17 amino acids. Trimming pared 0 bases from V and 2 bases from J, leaving 12 bases between. Looked up from germline, CDR1 is SGDLS and CDR2 is YYNGEE. CDR3: CASSVAVGGTGANVLTF. In nucleotides, the CDR3 is TGTGCCAGCAGCGTAGCTGTCGGGGGAACTGGGGCCAACGTCCTGACTTTC. Full variable domain (remainder filled in from reference TRBV9 and TRBJ2-6): DSGVTQTPKHLITATGQRVTLRCSPRSGDLSVYWYQQSLDQGLQFLIQYYNGEERAKGNILERFSAQQFPDLHSELNLSSLELGDSALYFCASSVAVGGTGANVLTFGAGSRLTVL.

The chain recombines TRBV3-1 (or the pseudogene TRBV3-2) with TRBJ1-1, with 7 positions matching TRBD1. Unmatched junction bases numbered 2, after V lost 4 bases and J lost 0 bases. CDR1 and CDR2 (germline): LGHDT, YNNKEL (reference sequence). The CDR3 loop spans 14 amino acids. The CDR3 region is CASSPGQMNTEAFF. DNA of the CDR3: TGTGCCAGCAGCCCGGGACAGATGAACACTGAAGCTTTCTTT.

The chain has TRBV28 and TRBJ2-7; possibly TRBD1 for D (5 bases). The CDR3 runs 16 residues. Germline lookup yields CDR1 MDHEN and CDR2 SYDVKM. Trimming left V 4 bases short and J 6 bases short, with 22 bases between. This CDR3 is CASSSPSHAGSGEQYF. CDR3 nucleotide sequence: TGTGCCAGCAGTTCTCCCTCCCATGCAGGGTCGGGCGAGCAGTACTTC.

This clone is categorized as medium-sized. The junction does not match germline at one end; this may be a read error. CDR3 amino acids: CASSLGPVASGDQETQYF. CDR3 DNA sequence: TGTGCTAGCAGCTTAGGACCCGTGGCTAGCGGAGACCAAGAGACCCAGTACTTC. The chain couples TRBV7-7 to TRBJ2-5; TRBD2 matches at 7 bases. The germline CDR1 and CDR2 sequences are SSHAT and FNYEAQ (reference sequence). This CDR3 has 18 amino acids.

The chain uses TRBV19 and TRBJ1-2; 9 bases match TRBD1. This CDR3 has 16 residues. Looked up from germline, CDR1 is LNHDA and CDR2 is SQIVND (reference sequence). Trimming took 6 bases from V and 8 from J; bases not matched to a gene: 16. In nucleotides, the CDR3 is TGTGCCAGTAGCGAAGACCGGGACAGGGCCGCCGGGGGCTACACCTTC. Its protein product is CASSEDRDRAAGGYTF.

The chain uses TRBV2 and TRBJ2-4; TRBD2 matches at 8 bases. J lost 1 base, V lost 4 bases, and 6 bases had no gene match. This CDR3 spans 16 amino acids. The germline gives CDR1 SNHLY, CDR2 FYNNEI. The CDR3 spells CASSGRTSRAKNIQYF. Written as DNA, the CDR3 is TGTGCCAGCAGTGGTAGGACTAGCAGGGCCAAAAACATTCAGTACTTC.

The rearrangement links TRBV19 to TRBJ2-3; D perhaps matches TRBD1 (7 bases). The germline V and J ends were trimmed by 4 bases and 6 bases, with 20 bases remaining between them. Germline CDR1 reads LNHDA; CDR2 reads SQIVND (reference sequence). The CDR3 has 16 residues. CDR3 sequence: CASSTRQGAGLDTQYF. In DNA form, the CDR3 reads TGTGCCAGTAGTACGCGACAGGGCGCGGGGCTTGATACGCAGTATTTT.

V is TRBV5-6 and J is TRBJ1-6; 8 bases agree with TRBD1. Germline values: CDR1 SGHDT, CDR2 YYEEEE. The CDR3 is made up of 15 amino acids. With 0 bases clipped from V and 7 bases from J, the junction kept 3 bases outside the gene matches. The CDR3 here is CASSLVDRANSPLHF. CDR3 DNA: TGTGCCAGCAGCTTGGTGGACAGGGCGAATTCACCCCTCCACTTT.

V and J are TRBV11-3 and TRBJ2-2, with D unresolved. The V gene lost 2 bases and the J gene lost 1 base, with 11 bases spanning the gap. The CDR3 is 16 residues long. Germline assignment: CDR1 SGHNT and CDR2 YENEEA. This chain's CDR3 is CASSLTANMNTGELFF. The CDR3 DNA reads TGTGCCAGCAGCTTAACAGCCAACATGAACACCGGGGAGCTGTTTTTT.

This clone was observed once. V and J are TRBV5-6 and TRBJ2-7; the match to TRBD1 covers 8 bases. The CDR3 runs to 13 residues. The V segment lost 8 bases and the J segment 1 base; nucleotides outside the gene matches: 5. Germline lookup yields CDR1 SGHDT and CDR2 YYEEEE. CDR3 bases: TGTGCCAGTCCGGGACAGGCGTCCTACGAGCAGTACTTC. This translates into CASPGQASYEQYF. The full variable domain, its missing parts supplied by reference TRBV5-6 and TRBJ2-7, is DAGVTQSPTHLIKTRGQQVTLRCSPKSGHDTVSWYQQALGQGPQFIFQYYEEEERQRGNFPDRFSGHQFPNYSSELNVNALLLGDSALYLCASPGQASYEQYFGPGTRLTVT.

This clone was recorded once. The chain is built from TRBV10-3 and TRBJ2-1, with TRBD2 matching 8 bases. The CDR3 totals 14 residues. J lost 6 bases, V lost 10 bases, and 11 bases had no gene match. Germline-derived CDR1 and CDR2 are ENHRY and SYGVKD. In nucleotides, the CDR3 is TGTGCCAACAAACCGGGACTAGACTCCAATGAGCAGTTCTTC. Translated: CANKPGLDSNEQFF.

The CDR3 DNA reads TGTGCCAGCACGGGGGGTACTGAAGCTTTCTTT. This encodes CASTGGTEAFF. The chain combines TRBV2 with TRBJ1-1; tentative D call: TRBD1 (5 bases). The CDR3 spans 11 residues. The germline gives CDR1 SNHLY, CDR2 FYNNEI. The V gene lost 7 bases and the J gene lost 5 bases, with 8 bases spanning the gap.

This clone has just one count. V is TRBV4-3 and J is TRBJ1-3; TRBD1 matches 9 bases. Germline CDR1 reads LGHNA; CDR2 reads YSLEER. CDR3 length: 18 residues. J gave up 7 bases and V 0 bases, and 13 bases lay outside the gene matches. CDR3 sequence reads: CASSQDSFGTGNGNTIYF. The CDR3 DNA reads TGCGCCAGCAGCCAAGATAGTTTCGGGACAGGGAACGGGAACACCATATATTTT.

The chain combines TRBV30 with TRBJ1-1, with D tentatively TRBD1 (6 bases). Germline V gene data show CDR1 as GTSNPN and CDR2 as SVGIG (reference sequence). This CDR3 has 14 residues. V was clipped by 3 bases and J by 3 bases, with 14 bases between them. As DNA, the CDR3 is TGTGCCTGGAGGGATTACAGGGATTACACTGAAGCTTTCTTT. Translation gives CAWRDYRDYTEAFF.